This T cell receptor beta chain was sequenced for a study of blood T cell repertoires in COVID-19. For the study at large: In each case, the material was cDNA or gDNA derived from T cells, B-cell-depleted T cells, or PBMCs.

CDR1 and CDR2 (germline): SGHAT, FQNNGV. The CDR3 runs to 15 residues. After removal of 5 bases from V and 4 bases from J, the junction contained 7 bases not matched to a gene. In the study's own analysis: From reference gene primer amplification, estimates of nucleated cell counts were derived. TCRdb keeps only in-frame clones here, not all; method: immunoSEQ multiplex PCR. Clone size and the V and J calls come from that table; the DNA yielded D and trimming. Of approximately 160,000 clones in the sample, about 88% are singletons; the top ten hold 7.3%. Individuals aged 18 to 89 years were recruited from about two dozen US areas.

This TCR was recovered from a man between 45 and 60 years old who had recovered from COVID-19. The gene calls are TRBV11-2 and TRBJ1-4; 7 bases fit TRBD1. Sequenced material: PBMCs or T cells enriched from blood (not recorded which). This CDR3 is CASSPRTGDNEKLFF. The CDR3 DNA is TGTGCCAGCAGCCCTCGGACAGGTGATAATGAAAAACTGTTTTTT.